This TCR beta chain was documented in a study of control samples from healthy donors and cancer patients. V was clipped by 4 bases and J by 10 bases, with 20 bases between them. Germline V gene sequence: CDR1 GTSNPN, CDR2 SVGIG (reference sequence). The CDR3 consists of 15 residues. The data were produced by immunoSEQ multiplex PCR, yet TCRdb's version contains in-frame clones alone and is incomplete. The sample records 100,000 to 150,000 clones, 92% being singletons. The chain recombines TRBV30 with TRBJ1-6, with D perhaps TRBD1 (5 bases). The sequenced material came from PBMCs. This clonotype was obtained from an elderly man with head and neck cancer. Here the CDR3 DNA reads TGTGCCTGGAACCCCGCGCAGGGAATGCGATCACCCCTCCACTTT. Encoded protein: CAWNPAQGMRSPLHF.